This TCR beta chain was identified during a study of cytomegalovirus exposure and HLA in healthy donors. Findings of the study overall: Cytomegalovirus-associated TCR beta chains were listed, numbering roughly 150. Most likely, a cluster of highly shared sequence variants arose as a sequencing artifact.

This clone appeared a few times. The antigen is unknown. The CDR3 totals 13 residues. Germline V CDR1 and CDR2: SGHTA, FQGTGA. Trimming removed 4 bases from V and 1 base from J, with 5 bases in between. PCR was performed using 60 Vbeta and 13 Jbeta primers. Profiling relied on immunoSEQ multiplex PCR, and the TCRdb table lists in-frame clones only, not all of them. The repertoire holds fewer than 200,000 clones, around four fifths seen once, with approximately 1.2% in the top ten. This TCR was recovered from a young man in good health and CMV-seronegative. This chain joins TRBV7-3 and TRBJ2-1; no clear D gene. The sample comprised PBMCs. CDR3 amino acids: CASSSGSYNEQFF. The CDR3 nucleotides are TGTGCCAGCAGCTCGGGTTCCTACAATGAGCAGTTCTTC. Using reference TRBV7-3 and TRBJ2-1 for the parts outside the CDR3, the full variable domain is GAGVSQTPSNKVTEKGKYVELRCDPISGHTALYWYRQSLGQGPEFLIYFQGTGAADDSGLPNDRFFAVRPEGSVSTLKIQRTERGDSAVYLCASSSGSYNEQFFGPGTRLTVL.